This TCR beta chain was observed in a study of T cells in Graves' hyperthyroidism and ophthalmopathy. The CDR3 regions of TCR beta were amplified from RNA transcripts. HTBI primers drove first-round RT-PCR of the TCR CDR3. TCRdb redid the calling of the multiplex PCR reads with MiXCR, one entry per CDR3 protein. The sample includes under 450,000 distinct CDR3 sequences, roughly 14% seen only once; the top ten take roughly 15%. Comments on this clonotype: A read error is possible here, since a much larger clone lies one base away.

The V and J ends lost 3 bases and 3 bases respectively, with 16 bases between them. Per the germline V gene, CDR1 is MDHEN and CDR2 is SYDVKM. This CDR3 has 16 residues. This sequence originates from a woman aged 18-29 years with Graves' hyperthyroidism. The specimen was blood. The rearrangement links TRBV28 to TRBJ2-3; D call uncertain. The DNA of the CDR3 is TGTGCCAGCAGTTTTGTCTTCTCTTTCTGGACAGATACGCAGTATTTT. This sequence encodes CASSFVFSFWTDTQYF.